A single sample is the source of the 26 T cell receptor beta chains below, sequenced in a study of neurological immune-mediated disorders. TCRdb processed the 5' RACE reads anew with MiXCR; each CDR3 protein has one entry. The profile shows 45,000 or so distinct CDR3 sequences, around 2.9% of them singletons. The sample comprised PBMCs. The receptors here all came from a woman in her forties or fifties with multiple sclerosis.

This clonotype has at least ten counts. CDR3 in amino acids: CSASKDSGANVLTF. The CDR3 nucleotides are TGCAGTGCTAGTAAGGACTCTGGGGCCAACGTCCTGACTTTC. This chain joins TRBV20-1 and TRBJ2-6; D is unclear. The germline V gene encodes CDR1 DFQATT and CDR2 SNEGSKA (reference sequence). With 3 bases removed from V and 0 bases from J, the gap between germline ends came to 6 bases. The length of the CDR3 is 14 residues.

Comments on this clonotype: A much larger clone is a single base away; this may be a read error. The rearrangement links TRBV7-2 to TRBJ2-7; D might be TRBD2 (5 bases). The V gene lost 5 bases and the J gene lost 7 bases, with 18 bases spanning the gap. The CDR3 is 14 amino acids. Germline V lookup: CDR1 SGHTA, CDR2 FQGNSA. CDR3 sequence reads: CASSPLSTGSEQYF. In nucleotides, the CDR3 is TGTGCCAGCAGCCCCCTTAGTACGGGGAGTGAGCAGTACTTC.

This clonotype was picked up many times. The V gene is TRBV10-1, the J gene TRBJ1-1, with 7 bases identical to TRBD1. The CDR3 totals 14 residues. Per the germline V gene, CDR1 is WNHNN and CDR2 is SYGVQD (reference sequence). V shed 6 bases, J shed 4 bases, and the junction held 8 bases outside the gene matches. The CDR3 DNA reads TGCGCCAGCAGAGGAGGGGGCCTGGGCACTGAAGCTTTCTTT. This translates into CASRGGGLGTEAFF.

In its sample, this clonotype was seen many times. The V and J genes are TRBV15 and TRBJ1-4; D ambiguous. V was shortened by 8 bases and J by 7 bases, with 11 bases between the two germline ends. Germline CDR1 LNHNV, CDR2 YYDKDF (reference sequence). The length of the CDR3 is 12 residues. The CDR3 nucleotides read TGTGCCACCCGGGCGATTGGTGAAAAACTGTTTTTT. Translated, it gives CATRAIGEKLFF.

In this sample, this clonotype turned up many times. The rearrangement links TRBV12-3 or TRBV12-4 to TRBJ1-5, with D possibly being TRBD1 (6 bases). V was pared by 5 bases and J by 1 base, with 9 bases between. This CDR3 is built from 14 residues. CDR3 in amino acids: CASSGDTSNQPQHF. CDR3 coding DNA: TGTGCCAGCAGTGGGGACACAAGCAATCAGCCCCAGCATTTT.

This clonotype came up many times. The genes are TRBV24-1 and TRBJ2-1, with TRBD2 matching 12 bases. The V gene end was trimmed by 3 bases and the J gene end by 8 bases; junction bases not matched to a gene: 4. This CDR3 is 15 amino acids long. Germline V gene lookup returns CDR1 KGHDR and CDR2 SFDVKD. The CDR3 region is CATSDPLAGGYEQFF. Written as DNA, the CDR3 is TGTGCCACCAGTGATCCTCTAGCGGGAGGGTATGAGCAGTTCTTC.

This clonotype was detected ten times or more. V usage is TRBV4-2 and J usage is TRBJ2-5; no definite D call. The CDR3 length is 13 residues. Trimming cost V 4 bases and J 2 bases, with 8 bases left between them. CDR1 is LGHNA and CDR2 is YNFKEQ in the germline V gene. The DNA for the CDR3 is TGTGCCAGCAGCCGCGCAGTGCAAGAGACCCAGTACTTC. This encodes CASSRAVQETQYF.

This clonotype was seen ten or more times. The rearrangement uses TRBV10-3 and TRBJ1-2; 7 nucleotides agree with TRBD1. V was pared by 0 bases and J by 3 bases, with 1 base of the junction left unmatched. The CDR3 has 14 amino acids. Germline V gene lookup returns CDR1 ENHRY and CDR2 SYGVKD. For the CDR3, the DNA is TGTGCCATCAGTGAGTCGACAGGGTACTATGGCTACACCTTC. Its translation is CAISESTGYYGYTF.

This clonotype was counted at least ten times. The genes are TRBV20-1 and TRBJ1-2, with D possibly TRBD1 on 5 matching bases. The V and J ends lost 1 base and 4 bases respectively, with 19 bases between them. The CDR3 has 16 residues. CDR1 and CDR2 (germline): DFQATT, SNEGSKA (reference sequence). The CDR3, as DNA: TGCAGTGCTAGAGTCTCCTCCATCCCGGGGGGCTATGGCTACACCTTC. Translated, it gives CSARVSSIPGGYGYTF.

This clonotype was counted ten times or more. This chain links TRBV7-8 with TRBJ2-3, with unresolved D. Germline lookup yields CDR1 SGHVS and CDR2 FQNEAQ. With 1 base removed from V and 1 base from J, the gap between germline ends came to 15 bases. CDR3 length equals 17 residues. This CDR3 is CASSLEGSLLGTDTQYF. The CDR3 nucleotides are TGTGCCAGCAGCTTAGAGGGCTCCCTCCTTGGCACAGATACGCAGTATTTT.

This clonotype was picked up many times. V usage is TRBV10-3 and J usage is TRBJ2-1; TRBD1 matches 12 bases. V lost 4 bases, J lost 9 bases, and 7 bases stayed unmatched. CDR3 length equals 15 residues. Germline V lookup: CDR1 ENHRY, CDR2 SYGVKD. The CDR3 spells CAISVMGQGASEQFF. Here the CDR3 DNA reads TGTGCCATCAGTGTTATGGGACAGGGGGCATCTGAGCAGTTCTTC.

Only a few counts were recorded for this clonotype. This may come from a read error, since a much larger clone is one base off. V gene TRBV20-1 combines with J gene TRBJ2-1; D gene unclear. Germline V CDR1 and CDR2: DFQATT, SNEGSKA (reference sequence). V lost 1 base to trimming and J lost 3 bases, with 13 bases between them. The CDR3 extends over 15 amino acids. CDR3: CSARAEISYYNEQFF. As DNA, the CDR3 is TGCAGTGCTAGAGCCGAGATTAGCTACTACAATGAGCAGTTCTTC.

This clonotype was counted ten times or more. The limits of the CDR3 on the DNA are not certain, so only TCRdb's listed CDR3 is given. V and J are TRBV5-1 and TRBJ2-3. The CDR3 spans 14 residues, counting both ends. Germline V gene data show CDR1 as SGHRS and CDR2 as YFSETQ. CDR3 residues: CASSADLAQIRSIF.

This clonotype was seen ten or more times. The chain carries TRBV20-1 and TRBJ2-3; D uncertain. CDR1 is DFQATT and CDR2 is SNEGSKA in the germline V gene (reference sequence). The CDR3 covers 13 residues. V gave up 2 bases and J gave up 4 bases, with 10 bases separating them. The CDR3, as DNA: TGCAGTGCTAGAATGAGCCCCCCAGATACGCAGTATTTT. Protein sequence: CSARMSPPDTQYF.

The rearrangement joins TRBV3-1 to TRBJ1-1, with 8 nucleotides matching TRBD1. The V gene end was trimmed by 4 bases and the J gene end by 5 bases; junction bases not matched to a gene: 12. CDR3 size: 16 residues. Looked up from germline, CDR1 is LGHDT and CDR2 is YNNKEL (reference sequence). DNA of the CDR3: TGTGCCAGCAGCCGACCTAGGGCAGGGGGCCATACTGAAGCTTTCTTT. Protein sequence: CASSRPRAGGHTEAFF.

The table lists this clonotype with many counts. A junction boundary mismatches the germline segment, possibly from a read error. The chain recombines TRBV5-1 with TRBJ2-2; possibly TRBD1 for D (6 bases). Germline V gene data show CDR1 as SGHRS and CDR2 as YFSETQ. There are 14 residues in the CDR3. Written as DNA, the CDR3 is TGCGCCAGCAGCTTGACAGGGAACGCCGGGGAGCTGTTTTTT. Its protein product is CASSLTGNAGELFF.

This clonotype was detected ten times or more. CDR3 bases: TGTGCCAGCAGTCCCGGCTTGGCGAACCGGCCCTACGAGCAGTACTTC. Translation: CASSPGLANRPYEQYF. This chain connects TRBV28 to TRBJ2-7, with D unclear. V was trimmed by 5 bases and J by 2 bases, leaving 19 bases between them. The length of the CDR3 is 16 residues. Germline CDR1 and CDR2: MDHEN and SYDVKM.

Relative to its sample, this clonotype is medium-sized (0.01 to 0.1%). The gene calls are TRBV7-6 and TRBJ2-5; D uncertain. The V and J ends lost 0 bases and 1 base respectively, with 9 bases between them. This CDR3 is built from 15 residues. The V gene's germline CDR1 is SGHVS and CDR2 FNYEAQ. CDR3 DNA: TGTGCCAGCAGCTTAGCCTGGAGTACCCAAGAGACCCAGTACTTC. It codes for CASSLAWSTQETQYF.

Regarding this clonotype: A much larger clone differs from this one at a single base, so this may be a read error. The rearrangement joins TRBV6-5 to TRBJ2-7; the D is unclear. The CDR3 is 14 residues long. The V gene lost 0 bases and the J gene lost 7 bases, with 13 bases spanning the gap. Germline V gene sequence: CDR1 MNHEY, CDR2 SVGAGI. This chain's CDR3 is CASSYSRRHEEQYF. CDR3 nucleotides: TGTGCCAGCAGTTACTCGAGGCGGCATGAAGAGCAGTACTTC.

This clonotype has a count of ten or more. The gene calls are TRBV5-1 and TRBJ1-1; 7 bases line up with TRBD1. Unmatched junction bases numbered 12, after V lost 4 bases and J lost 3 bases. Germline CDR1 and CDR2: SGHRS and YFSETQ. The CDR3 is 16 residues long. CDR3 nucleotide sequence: TGCGCCAGCAGCCCCGGAGCCGCTACAGGGGACACTGAAGCTTTCTTT. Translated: CASSPGAATGDTEAFF.

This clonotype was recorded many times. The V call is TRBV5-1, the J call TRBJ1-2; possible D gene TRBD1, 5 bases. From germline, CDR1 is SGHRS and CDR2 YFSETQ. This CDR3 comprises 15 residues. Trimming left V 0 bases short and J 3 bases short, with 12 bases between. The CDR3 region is CASSLGTGADYGYTF. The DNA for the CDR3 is TGCGCCAGCAGCTTGGGGACCGGGGCCGACTATGGCTACACCTTC.

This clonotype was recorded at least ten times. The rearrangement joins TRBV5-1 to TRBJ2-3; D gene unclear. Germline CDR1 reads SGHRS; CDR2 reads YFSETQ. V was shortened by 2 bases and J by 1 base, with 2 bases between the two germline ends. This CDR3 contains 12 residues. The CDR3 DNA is TGCGCCAGCAGCTTCGGCACAGATACGCAGTATTTT. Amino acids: CASSFGTDTQYF.

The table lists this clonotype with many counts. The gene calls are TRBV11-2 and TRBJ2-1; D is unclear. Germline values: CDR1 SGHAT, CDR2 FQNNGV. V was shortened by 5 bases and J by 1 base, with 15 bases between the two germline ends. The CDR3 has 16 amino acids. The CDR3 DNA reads TGTGCCAGCAGCGCGCCAGTCGGTCGTTCCTACAATGAGCAGTTCTTC. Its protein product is CASSAPVGRSYNEQFF.

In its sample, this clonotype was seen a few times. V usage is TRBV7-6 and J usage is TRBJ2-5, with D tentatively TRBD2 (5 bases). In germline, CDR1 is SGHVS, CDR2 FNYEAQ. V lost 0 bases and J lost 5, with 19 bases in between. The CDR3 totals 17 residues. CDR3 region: CASSLAGQRAFVETQYF. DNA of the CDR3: TGTGCCAGCAGCTTAGCAGGGCAGAGGGCGTTTGTGGAGACCCAGTACTTC.

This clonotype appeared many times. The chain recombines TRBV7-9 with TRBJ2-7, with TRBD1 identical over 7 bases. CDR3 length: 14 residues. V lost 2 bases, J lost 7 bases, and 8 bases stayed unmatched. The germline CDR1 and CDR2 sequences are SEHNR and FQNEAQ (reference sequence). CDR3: CASSLTRQGEEQYV. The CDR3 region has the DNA TGTGCCAGCAGCTTAACCCGACAGGGTGAAGAGCAGTACGTC.

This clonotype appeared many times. The CDR3, as DNA: TGTGCCAGCAGCTTAGATCTGGGACTTGGTGAGCAGTTCTTC. The encoded protein is CASSLDLGLGEQFF. V and J are TRBV11-2 and TRBJ2-1, with D perhaps TRBD2 (6 bases). The CDR3 is made up of 14 amino acids. The ends were cut back, 0 bases at V and 9 bases at J, with 12 bases in the middle. CDR1 and CDR2 (germline): SGHAT, FQNNGV.